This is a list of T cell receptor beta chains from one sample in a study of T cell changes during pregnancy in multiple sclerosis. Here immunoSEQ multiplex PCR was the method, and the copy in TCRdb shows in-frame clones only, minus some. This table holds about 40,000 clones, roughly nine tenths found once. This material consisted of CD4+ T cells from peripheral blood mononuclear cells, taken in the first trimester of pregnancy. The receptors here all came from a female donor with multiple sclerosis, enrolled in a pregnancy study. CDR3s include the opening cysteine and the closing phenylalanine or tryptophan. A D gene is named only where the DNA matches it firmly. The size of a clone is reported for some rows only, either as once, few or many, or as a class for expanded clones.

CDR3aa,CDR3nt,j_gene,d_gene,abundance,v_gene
CASSPLAGVAYEQYF,TGTGCCAGCTCACCACTAGCGGGAGTGGCCTACGAGCAGTACTTC,TRBJ2-7,TRBD2,-,TRBV18
CASSVGGHMNTEAFF,TGTGCCAGCAGCGTAGGGGGACACATGAACACTGAAGCTTTCTTT,TRBJ1-1,-,-,TRBV9
CASSPKPGYTEAFF,TGTGCCAGCTCACCAAAACCAGGGTACACTGAAGCTTTCTTT,TRBJ1-1,-,-,TRBV18
CASSTGQGVDTEAFF,TGTGCCAGCAGTACGGGACAGGGTGTTGACACTGAAGCTTTCTTT,TRBJ1-1,TRBD1,-,TRBV2
CASSSLAGGLHEQFF,TGTGCCAGCAGTTCGCTAGCGGGAGGGCTACATGAGCAGTTCTTC,TRBJ2-1,TRBD2,-,TRBV28
CASSSWTFVNTGELFF,TGTGCCAGCAGCTCCTGGACATTTGTAAACACCGGGGAGCTGTTTTTT,TRBJ2-2,-,-,TRBV5-8
CASSLGDRGIEQYF,TGCGCCAGCAGCTTGGGGGACAGGGGAATAGAGCAGTACTTC,TRBJ2-5,TRBD1,once,TRBV5-1
CASSLISHGTDTQYF,TGTGCCAGCAGCTTAATTTCACATGGCACAGATACGCAGTATTTT,TRBJ2-3,-,-,TRBV7-8
CASSLVRGQETQYF,TGCGCCAGCAGCCTAGTGCGGGGGCAAGAGACCCAGTACTTC,TRBJ2-5,TRBD2,-,TRBV4-3
CAWVSSRQGAPEETQYF,TGTGCCTGGGTTTCCTCCCGACAGGGGGCGCCTGAGGAGACCCAGTACTTC,TRBJ2-5,TRBD1,-,TRBV30
CASSLEAHSYEQYF,TGCGCCAGCAGCTTGGAGGCACACAGCTACGAGCAGTACTTC,TRBJ2-7,-,-,TRBV5-1
CASSQTTTGVYGYTF,TGTGCCAGCAGCCAAACAACCACAGGGGTCTATGGCTACACCTTC,TRBJ1-2,TRBD1,once,TRBV4-2
CASSVATRQGLSTDTQYF,TGTGCCAGCAGCGTAGCTACGAGGCAGGGCCTAAGCACAGATACGCAGTATTTT,TRBJ2-3,-,-,TRBV9
CASSSQGRYNEQFF,TGTGCCAGCAGCTCCCAGGGTAGATACAATGAGCAGTTCTTC,TRBJ2-1,-,-,TRBV7-9